Described below is a single T cell receptor (beta chain) sequence and its context. Its antigen is currently not known. Within one base of it there is no much larger clone, and no base qualities were kept. These data originate in a study of cytomegalovirus exposure and HLA in healthy donors (dated by TCRdb to the late 2010s). A note on the overall study: The 650 to 750 repertoires of the first cohort and the 120 validation repertoires were produced on the same platform, according to a later analysis. The study was designed to test whether signatures of past pathogen exposure could be identified by cataloging public T cell receptors. In addition to the first cohort of around 670 subjects, a separate validation cohort of approximately 120 different subjects was used. To predict cytomegalovirus infection status, the study brought together high-throughput TCR immunosequencing, statistical association of individual TCRs with disease status, and machine learning.

The CDR3, from cysteine to phenylalanine, totals 15 residues. The CDR3 DNA has 45 bases and is translated from base 1. Looking up the germline V gene yields CDR1 SGHAT and CDR2 FQNNGV. At the junction V is shortened by 3 bases and J by 2 bases; bases outside the gene matches: 7. Separate from the approximately 690-subject first cohort, the validation cohort of more than 90 subjects was the group to which the donors belonged. Here is what the overall study found, with its caveats: Across donors, most TCR sequences were observed very rarely, whereas some public TCRs were present in many individuals. A later analysis found that TCRs clustered in the first cohort also tended to co-occur in the 120 validation repertoires, with 90% to 95% of cluster scores above 0. It was suggested by the authors that the approach could potentially be generalized to other disease states and immunological phenotypes. The validation cohort had no HLA typing available for a later analysis, so co-occurrence within that cohort was assessed over all 120 or so repertoires. In vitro tests confirmed that a few of the cytomegalovirus-associated TCR beta chains recognize cytomegalovirus antigens. The study listed 150 to 200 TCR beta chains as associated with cytomegalovirus. Cytomegalovirus status was reported to be diagnosed by the classifier with high specificity and sensitivity in both the original and validation cohorts.

Libraries came from the immunoSEQ multiplex PCR assay. The paper's data handling went like this. To diagnose cytomegalovirus status from the catalog of TCR beta chain sequences, a statistical classification framework was built. TCRdb stores this immuneACCESS table with in-frame sequences only. Part of the clones is absent; in the studies checked, under half of the shortfall reflects unresolved V genes, and no reason is known for the rest. That table supplies the V and J calls and clone size; D and trimming were determined from the DNA. The sample has tens of thousands of clones on record, 94% of them singletons. The top ten clonotypes cover 3.3% of the sample.

This TCR came from a woman aged 18-35 years in good health and CMV-seropositive. Rearrangement joined TRBV11-2 to TRBJ2-7, and 7 bases in between align with TRBD1. The sample was PBMCs. The CDR3 protein: CASSLNRDRAYEQYF. Read as DNA, the sequence is TGTGCCAGCAGCTTGAACCGGGACAGAGCCTACGAGCAGTACTTC.